Listed here are 27 T cell receptor beta chains from one sample, sequenced in a study of shared clonotypes between healthy human individuals. Clones were sequenced by immunoSEQ multiplex PCR, and TCRdb holds only the in-frame ones, with some missing. Of more than 600,000 clones in the sample, about 90% were seen once. In the naive CD8 group, cells lacked CD45RO and were positively selected for CCR7, so terminally differentiated effector memory CD45RA+ cells were left out. The sequencing input was naive CD8+ T cells sorted from blood. The receptors derive from a man under 40 in good health.

The V call is TRBV27, the J call TRBJ2-1, with TRBD2 matching 15 bases. CDR1 and CDR2 from the germline V gene are MNHEY and SMNVEV (reference sequence). This CDR3 has 16 amino acids. Trimming at V came to 5 bases and at J to 8 bases, leaving 7 bases not matched to a gene. In DNA form, the CDR3 reads TGTGCCAGCAGTCCCACCGGGACTAGCGGGAGGTATGAGCAGTTCTTC. It specifies CASSPTGTSGRYEQFF.

J is TRBJ2-1 and V is TRBV27; 10 bases are shared with TRBD1. Germline V CDR1 and CDR2: MNHEY, SMNVEV (reference sequence). CDR3 length: 13 residues. Unmatched junction bases numbered 1, after V lost 5 bases and J lost 6 bases. DNA of the CDR3: TGTGCCAGCAGTGGGACAGGGGCCAATGAGCAGTTCTTC. As protein: CASSGTGANEQFF.

V is TRBV28 and J is TRBJ2-7; no firm D call. The germline V and J ends were trimmed by 6 bases and 1 base, with 7 bases remaining between them. The germline V gene encodes CDR1 MDHEN and CDR2 SYDVKM. The CDR3 has 12 residues. The DNA for the CDR3 is TGTGCCAGCAGATCACGATCCTACGAGCAGTACTTC. This codes for CASRSRSYEQYF.

This chain joins TRBV2 and TRBJ2-7; 9 nucleotides match TRBD1. V shed 5 bases and J 3 bases; nucleotides not matched to a gene: 14. Germline lookup yields CDR1 SNHLY and CDR2 FYNNEI. The CDR3 spans 17 residues. CDR3 amino acids: CASSLTPPGQGDYEQYF. The DNA of the CDR3 is TGTGCCAGCAGTCTGACACCGCCGGGACAGGGTGACTACGAGCAGTACTTC.

On this clone: With a far larger clone one base away, a read error is the likely cause. The chain links TRBV6-4 to TRBJ2-3; 9 bases align to TRBD2. V shed 2 bases, J shed 1 base, and the junction held 1 base outside the gene matches. Per germline, CDR1 MRHNA and CDR2 SNTAGT. The CDR3 runs 15 residues. The CDR3 bases are TGTGCCAGCAGTGACCGGACTAGCGGCACAGATACGCAGTATTTT. It translates to CASSDRTSGTDTQYF.

The CDR3 loop is CASTRGGGTGELFF. The DNA of the CDR3 is TGTGCCAGCACCCGCGGGGGTGGAACCGGGGAGCTGTTTTTT. The genes are TRBV6-5 and TRBJ2-2; 7 nucleotides align to TRBD2. Per the germline V gene, CDR1 is MNHEY and CDR2 is SVGAGI. V lost 7 bases to trimming and J lost 5 bases; unmatched junction nucleotides: 7. The CDR3 sequence is 14 residues long.

Concerning this clone: At the DNA level, this CDR3 is encoded by other sequences in the same sample as well. The chain recombines TRBV11-2 with TRBJ2-7; TRBD1 matches 9 bases. The CDR3 totals 14 residues. Trimming removed 3 bases from V and 1 base from J; junction bases left unmatched: 1. Germline assignment: CDR1 SGHAT and CDR2 FQNNGV. The CDR3 reads CASSLGTGSYEQYF. The CDR3 DNA reads TGTGCCAGCAGCTTGGGGACAGGGTCCTACGAGCAGTACTTC.

The chain links TRBV7-9 to TRBJ2-3, with 7 bases aligning to TRBD2. Germline V lookup: CDR1 SEHNR, CDR2 FQNEAQ (reference sequence). V lost 5 bases, J lost 6 bases, and 20 bases stayed unmatched. The CDR3 loop spans 18 amino acids. In DNA, the CDR3 is TGTGCCAGCAGCCCCCCGAAGGGGACTACCTCTGCCCGGGATACGCAGTATTTT. This gives the protein CASSPPKGTTSARDTQYF.

The chain employs TRBV4-3 and TRBJ2-1, with D uncertain. CDR1 and CDR2 from the germline V gene are LGHNA and YSLEER. The CDR3 spans 16 residues. Trimming removed 0 bases from V and 3 bases from J, with 12 bases in between. The CDR3 region is CASSQEGSVSYNEQFF. In nucleotides, the CDR3 is TGCGCCAGCAGCCAAGAGGGTAGTGTTAGCTACAATGAGCAGTTCTTC.

The rearrangement links TRBV7-2 to TRBJ2-3; D not resolved. CDR3 size: 14 residues. V was trimmed by 2 bases and J by 8 bases, leaving 14 bases between them. CDR1 is SGHTA and CDR2 is FQGNSA in the germline V gene. Here the CDR3 DNA reads TGTGCCAGCAGCTTAAACTCGCCCGGTGTTACGCAGTATTTT. Protein: CASSLNSPGVTQYF. Full variable domain (remainder filled in from reference TRBV7-2 and TRBJ2-3): GAGVSQSPSNKVTEKGKDVELRCDPISGHTALYWYRQSLGQGLEFLIYFQGNSAPDKSGLPSDRFSAERTGGSVSTLTIQRTQQEDSAVYLCASSLNSPGVTQYFGPGTRLTVL.

V is TRBV28 and J is TRBJ1-5, with a possible D match to TRBD1 (5 bases). The CDR3 totals 15 residues. V lost 6 bases to trimming and J lost 2 bases, with 14 bases between them. Per the germline V gene, CDR1 is MDHEN and CDR2 is SYDVKM. The CDR3 sequence: CASRSTAWGNQPQHF. The CDR3 coding sequence is TGTGCCAGCAGATCGACAGCATGGGGCAATCAGCCCCAGCATTTT.

The J gene is TRBJ2-2, the V gene TRBV27; D is unresolved. The germline V gene has CDR1 MNHEY and CDR2 SMNVEV (reference sequence). V was trimmed by 11 bases and J by 6 bases, leaving 13 bases between them. The CDR3 covers 12 residues. CDR3 residues: CASSDTPGELFF. The CDR3 nucleotides read TGTGCCTCCTCTGATACCCCCGGGGAGCTGTTTTTT.

About this clone itself: This CDR3 is also generated by other DNA sequences in the sample. The chain carries TRBV27 and TRBJ2-7; TRBD2 aligns across 9 bases. Germline V CDR1 and CDR2: MNHEY, SMNVEV (reference sequence). The CDR3 is made up of 14 amino acids. The J segment lost 2 bases and the V segment lost 5 bases, leaving 4 bases of the junction unmatched. The CDR3: CASSPGLAAYEQYF. The CDR3 DNA reads TGTGCCAGCAGTCCGGGACTAGCTGCCTACGAGCAGTACTTC.

This clone appeared a few times. The V and J genes are TRBV28 and TRBJ2-1; D may be TRBD2 (5 bases). This CDR3 has 15 residues. Trimming removed 6 bases from V and 6 bases from J, with 18 bases in between. Per the germline V gene, CDR1 is MDHEN and CDR2 is SYDVKM. CDR3 in amino acids: CASRPPGSAPNEQFF. The CDR3 bases are TGTGCCAGCAGACCCCCGGGATCAGCGCCCAATGAGCAGTTCTTC.

The rearrangement joins TRBV7-2 to TRBJ2-7; D uncertain. V lost 1 base, J lost 2 bases, and 9 bases lay in between. This CDR3 contains 14 residues. Germline V gene data show CDR1 as SGHTA and CDR2 as FQGNSA. Written as DNA, the CDR3 is TGTGCCAGCAGCTTAGGTCTCTACACCTACGAGCAGTACTTC. It encodes CASSLGLYTYEQYF.

Comment on this clone: Other DNA variants within this sample encode the same CDR3. The chain has TRBV9 and TRBJ2-5, with D unclear. Germline CDR1 is SGDLS and CDR2 is YYNGEE. V lost 4 bases and J lost 0, with 4 bases in between. This CDR3 has 12 amino acids. The CDR3 region has the DNA TGTGCCAGCAGCCCAAACCAAGAGACCCAGTACTTC. Translation gives CASSPNQETQYF.

This sequence joins TRBV25-1 and TRBJ2-3; D perhaps matches TRBD1 (8 bases). Trimming pared 2 bases from V and 6 bases from J, leaving 24 bases between. Looked up from germline, CDR1 is MGHDK and CDR2 is SYGVNS. This CDR3 region has 18 residues. CDR3 nucleotide sequence: TGTGCCAGCAGTGAAACCTCCCAGGGGGCGGGAGTGGATGATACGCAGTATTTT. Its translation is CASSETSQGAGVDDTQYF.

This rearrangement joins TRBV6-5 to TRBJ2-7; D is ambiguous. The CDR3 sequence is 16 residues long. The germline gives CDR1 MNHEY, CDR2 SVGAGI. Trimming took 3 bases from V and 1 from J, leaving 16 bases between them. The CDR3 spells CASSYSAAGSSYEQYF. In DNA form, the CDR3 reads TGTGCCAGCAGTTATTCCGCGGCAGGCTCTTCCTACGAGCAGTACTTC.

J is TRBJ2-2 and V is TRBV7-6, with 8 positions matching TRBD2. There are 17 residues in the CDR3. V lost 1 base to trimming and J lost 5 bases; unmatched junction nucleotides: 9. Germline CDR1 reads SGHVS; CDR2 reads FNYEAQ. The CDR3 loop is CASSLELAGADTGELFF. The CDR3 region has the DNA TGTGCCAGCAGCTTAGAGCTAGCGGGTGCCGATACCGGGGAGCTGTTTTTT.

The chain recombines TRBV9 with TRBJ2-1, with a possible D match to TRBD1 (5 bases). The CDR3 length is 16 residues. CDR1 SGDLS and CDR2 YYNGEE come from the germline V gene. V was clipped by 2 bases and J by 5 bases, with 17 bases between them. CDR3 sequence: CASSVPAQGGDNEQFF. The DNA of the CDR3 is TGTGCCAGCAGCGTCCCAGCGCAGGGTGGTGACAATGAGCAGTTCTTC.

The chain carries TRBV11-3 and TRBJ2-1; 11 bases are a match to TRBD1. Germline V lookup: CDR1 SGHNT, CDR2 YENEEA. V lost 5 bases, J lost 8 bases, and 14 bases stayed unmatched. This CDR3 region has 17 residues. The CDR3 reads CASSAETGTGGGYEQFF. The CDR3 DNA reads as TGTGCCAGCAGCGCAGAAACCGGGACAGGGGGAGGATATGAGCAGTTCTTC.

This rearrangement joins TRBV7-2 to TRBJ1-1; 7 nucleotides agree with TRBD1. This CDR3 is 15 amino acids long. The V gene end was trimmed by 6 bases and the J gene end by 6 bases; junction bases not matched to a gene: 13. CDR1 and CDR2 (germline): SGHTA, FQGNSA. The CDR3 DNA reads as TGTGCCAGCAGTCGCAGCAGGGGGAATTATGCTGAAGCTTTCTTT. Its protein is CASSRSRGNYAEAFF.

This chain links TRBV5-8 with TRBJ1-5, with TRBD1 as a possible D gene (5 bases). V lost 0 bases, J lost 4 bases, and 8 bases lay in between. Germline V gene sequence: CDR1 SGHTS, CDR2 YDEGEE. CDR3 length: 14 amino acids. The CDR3 bases are TGTGCCAGCAGCTTGGAATGGGGGAATCAGCCCCAGCATTTT. It is translated as CASSLEWGNQPQHF.

The sample holds one count of this clone. This sequence joins TRBV13 and TRBJ2-7, with D possibly TRBD1 on 5 matching bases. This CDR3 is 13 amino acids long. V lost 5 bases to trimming and J lost 0 bases, with 8 bases between them. The germline CDR1 and CDR2 sequences are PRHDT and FYEKMQ (reference sequence). The CDR3 is CASSEDTSYEQYF. In DNA form, the CDR3 reads TGTGCCAGCAGCGAGGACACCTCCTACGAGCAGTACTTC.

The rearrangement joins TRBV7-9 to TRBJ2-5; D is unclear. Per the germline V gene, CDR1 is SEHNR and CDR2 is FQNEAQ (reference sequence). V gave up 2 bases and J gave up 4 bases, with 14 bases separating them. The CDR3 sequence is 15 residues long. CDR3 DNA: TGTGCCAGCAGCTTACTCCCGGGCCACGGAGAGACCCAGTACTTC. Protein sequence: CASSLLPGHGETQYF.

The rearrangement joins TRBV5-4 to TRBJ2-7; D remains unclear. Trimming took 4 bases from V and 5 from J, leaving 19 bases between them. The CDR3 is made up of 15 amino acids. CDR1 is SGHNT, CDR2 YYREEE, per germline (reference sequence). CDR3 region: CASSADAEPWDEQYF. The CDR3 nucleotides read TGTGCCAGCAGCGCGGACGCAGAACCATGGGACGAGCAGTACTTC. The whole variable domain, remainder taken from reference TRBV5-4 and TRBJ2-7, is ETGVTQSPTHLIKTRGQQVTLRCSSQSGHNTVSWYQQALGQGPQFIFQYYREEENGRGNFPPRFSGLQFPNYSSELNVNALELDDSALYLCASSADAEPWDEQYFGPGTRLTVT.

The genes are TRBV7-9 and TRBJ2-5, with 8 bases aligning to TRBD2. The CDR3 covers 16 residues. Germline-derived CDR1 and CDR2 are SEHNR and FQNEAQ (reference sequence). The junction had 13 bases not matched to a gene; V was cut back by 6 bases and J by 4 bases. DNA for the CDR3: TGTGCCAGCAGTTTTTCCCCGGGAGGGCCGGGAGAGACCCAGTACTTC. It codes for CASSFSPGGPGETQYF. Supplemented by reference TRBV7-9 and TRBJ2-5, the full variable domain reads DTGVSQNPRHKITKRGQNVTFRCDPISEHNRLYWYRQTLGQGPEFLTYFQNEAQLEKSRLLSDRFSAERPKGSFSTLEIQRTEQGDSAMYLCASSFSPGGPGETQYFGPGTRLLVL.